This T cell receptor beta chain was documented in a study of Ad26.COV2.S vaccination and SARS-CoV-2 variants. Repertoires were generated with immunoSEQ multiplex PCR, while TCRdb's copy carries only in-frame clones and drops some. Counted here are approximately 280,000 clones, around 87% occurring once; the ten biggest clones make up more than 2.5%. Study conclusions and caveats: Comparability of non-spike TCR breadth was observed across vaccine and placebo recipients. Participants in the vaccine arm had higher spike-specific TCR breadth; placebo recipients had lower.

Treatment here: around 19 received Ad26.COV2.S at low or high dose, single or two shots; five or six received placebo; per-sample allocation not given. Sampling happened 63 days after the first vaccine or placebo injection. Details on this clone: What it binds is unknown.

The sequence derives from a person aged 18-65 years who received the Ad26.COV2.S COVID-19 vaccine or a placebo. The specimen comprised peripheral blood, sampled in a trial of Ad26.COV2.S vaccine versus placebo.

In DNA form, the CDR3 reads TGTGCCAGCAGCTTAGGGGCAGGGGGGGATCAGCCCCAGCATTTT. The encoded protein is CASSLGAGGDQPQHF. V usage is TRBV11-2 and J usage is TRBJ1-5; 7 bases are a match to TRBD1. This CDR3 has 15 amino acids. V shed 1 base, J shed 5 bases, and the junction held 5 bases outside the gene matches. Germline lookup yields CDR1 SGHAT and CDR2 FQNNGV.